This T cell receptor (beta chain) is from a study of post-analysis software for immune sequencing data. Study-wide results and caveats: Included in a set of about 5 TRBV segments more frequent in patients than controls were TRBV5-6, TRBV5-1 and TRBV20-1.

Unique molecular identifiers tagged the TCR beta cDNA libraries. TCRdb redid the calling of the PCR reads with MiXCR, one entry per CDR3 protein. The data hold 750,000 to 950,000 distinct CDR3 sequences, with about 53% observed a single time. This clonotype has only a few counts. Its antigen is not identified. This CDR3 contains 13 residues. Per germline, CDR1 SQVTM and CDR2 ANQGSEA. Trimming pared 6 bases from V and 2 bases from J, leaving 10 bases between. J is TRBJ2-2 and V is TRBV29-1; no reliable D call. The source of this sequence is a girl aged 10 to 17 with multiple sclerosis. The source material was blood. CDR3 protein: CSVSVINTGELFF. The CDR3 DNA reads TGCAGCGTGTCTGTGATTAACACCGGGGAGCTGTTTTTT.